Listed below are T cell receptor beta chains from one sample, sequenced in a study of T-cell reconstitution after alpha-beta-depleted transplantation in children. TCRdb passed the PCR reads through MiXCR, listing each CDR3 protein once. The table shows roughly 300,000 distinct CDR3 sequences, with 9.5% to 10% occurring only once. Sequencing was performed on PBMCs from the stem cell graft donor, taken from the stem cell graft. The receptors were sampled from a human donor who donated a stem cell graft to a child with SCID. Each CDR3 is given without its conserved first and last residue.

V	J	CDR3
TRBV10-1	TRBJ2-3	ATTSGLADTQY
TRBV9	TRBJ1-3	ASSPGTGLHTISGNTIY
TRBV6-5	TRBJ2-1	ASIATGESSYNEQF
TRBV9	TRBJ1-3	ASSARGTGDGNTIY
TRBV7-7	TRBJ1-1	ASSTGVNTEAF
TRBV5-1	TRBJ2-2	ASSRIMTGNTGELF
TRBV5-6	TRBJ2-1	ASSLGSGEQF
TRBV20-1	TRBJ2-1	SAPRDYNEQF
TRBV5-1	TRBJ1-5	ASSQEHRNSGWGNQPQH
TRBV28	TRBJ1-2	ASSDVRGDDYGYT
TRBV6-1	TRBJ2-7	ASRGQGYPYEQY
TRBV3-1	TRBJ2-3	ASSEDGTDTQY
TRBV29-1	TRBJ1-1	SATPGTGDSAEAF
TRBV19	TRBJ2-1	ASSAIGTGWNEQF
TRBV27	TRBJ2-3	ASSLFPGGTDTQY
TRBV10-3	TRBJ2-5	AISPGLEKGETQY
TRBV9	TRBJ1-2	ASSVGDGYGYT
TRBV3-1	TRBJ2-5	ASSQNSGSYQETQY
TRBV12-3/TRBV12-4	TRBJ1-5	ASSVTGKIQPQH
TRBV12-3/TRBV12-4	TRBJ2-3	ASSLAPSSPTDTQY
TRBV27	TRBJ1-1	ASGIRGAAEAF
TRBV4-2	TRBJ2-5	ASSQGRADQETQY
TRBV5-1	TRBJ2-5	ASSLVPGGPQETQY
TRBV15	TRBJ2-2	ATSSTRNTGELF
TRBV7-9	TRBJ1-4	ASSLARDRVDEKLF
TRBV7-9	TRBJ2-1	ASSSTSRSYNEQF
TRBV9	TRBJ1-1	ASNTGRDGIMNTEAF
TRBV6-1	TRBJ2-2	ASSEYRGGELF
TRBV20-1	TRBJ1-1	SAPPGQYTEAF
TRBV29-1	TRBJ2-3	SASGSSRTDTQY
TRBV7-9	TRBJ2-7	ASSPQGAEQY
TRBV7-3	TRBJ2-1	ASSLSGGRYNEQF
TRBV20-1	TRBJ1-5	SARAVADQPQH
TRBV12-3/TRBV12-4	TRBJ1-6	ASTMTGGDSPLH
TRBV12-3/TRBV12-4	TRBJ2-7	ASSLNELAGEQY
TRBV28	TRBJ1-1	ASRLGDAEAF
TRBV12-3/TRBV12-4	TRBJ1-4	ASSLATWDRGLNEKLF
TRBV12-3/TRBV12-4	TRBJ2-1	ASSLEGVYEQF
TRBV14	TRBJ2-1	ASSRTQGSIPYNEQF
TRBV5-1	TRBJ2-5	ASSLGAPPETQY
TRBV14	TRBJ1-5	ASSSEINQPQH
TRBV6-1	TRBJ2-1	ASSELVYEQF
TRBV12-3/TRBV12-4	TRBJ2-1	ASSSPNYNEQF
TRBV20-1	TRBJ2-7	SATSRDFTYEQY
TRBV12-3/TRBV12-4	TRBJ2-5	ASTSPGETQY
TRBV10-3	TRBJ1-4	AISERLGGQNEKLF
TRBV19	TRBJ2-7	ASSSTGEYEQY
TRBV7-2	TRBJ2-7	ASSLAVQSPDEQY
TRBV5-6	TRBJ2-5	ASSLLFHSGEETQY
TRBV19	TRBJ1-2	ASSKTEAYGYT
TRBV5-1	TRBJ2-5	ASSLTPTGGLETQY
TRBV12-3/TRBV12-4	TRBJ1-5	ASSLAPNQPQH
TRBV12-3/TRBV12-4	TRBJ1-1	ASSLAGLNEAF
TRBV20-1	TRBJ2-2	SATRLGAGELF